This T cell receptor beta chain is from a study of cytomegalovirus exposure and HLA in healthy donors. Repertoires were generated with immunoSEQ multiplex PCR, while TCRdb's copy carries only in-frame clones and drops some. The table lists roughly 60,000 clones, 91% of them singletons, with 2.2% in the top ten. Overall study results and limits: Cytomegalovirus-associated status was assigned to about 170 TCR beta chains.

V dropped 1 base and J dropped 4 bases, with 15 bases sitting between them. The germline gives CDR1 LGHNA, CDR2 YSLEER. This CDR3 has 16 amino acids. On this clone itself: What it recognizes is unknown.

The sample comprised PBMCs. The sequence derives from a woman aged 25 to 39 in good health and CMV-seronegative. V gene TRBV4-3 combines with J gene TRBJ2-3; weak D call: TRBD2 (5 bases). The CDR3 sequence: CASSQGASVGADTQYF. The CDR3 coding sequence is TGCGCCAGCAGCCAAGGGGCTTCGGTCGGGGCAGATACGCAGTATTTT.